This is a list of T cell receptor beta chains from one sample in a study of identical twins. In TCRdb, the 5' RACE reads were re-called with MiXCR into one record per CDR3 protein. Here the sample spans fewer than 900,000 distinct CDR3 sequences, around a sixth being singletons. The data were also submitted as part of a second study, on T cells expressing NK-cell markers.

The specimen sequenced was PBMCs. Every receptor here comes from a woman aged 18 to 35 in good health. The CDR3 runs from the conserved cysteine through the conserved F or W. The order of the fields is D gene, V gene, J gene, clone size, CDR3 protein, CDR3 DNA. A D gene is named only where the DNA matches it firmly. A clone size is listed for some rows: how often the clone was seen (once, few, many), or a class if it is expanded.

d_call: .
v_call: TRBV5-1
j_call: TRBJ1-1
clone_size: few
cdr3_aa: CASSLAWQVNTEAFF
cdr3_nt: TGCGCCAGCAGCTTGGCCTGGCAGGTTAACACTGAAGCTTTCTTT

d_call: .
v_call: TRBV20-1
j_call: TRBJ2-7
clone_size: few
cdr3_aa: CSATPTSYSYEQYF
cdr3_nt: TGCAGTGCTACCCCTACGTCTTACTCCTACGAGCAGTACTTC

d_call: .
v_call: TRBV25-1
j_call: TRBJ1-6
clone_size: .
cdr3_aa: CASSELAVGTPLHF
cdr3_nt: TGTGCCAGCAGTGAATTAGCCGTGGGAACACCCCTCCACTTT

d_call: .
v_call: TRBV12-3/TRBV12-4
j_call: TRBJ1-1
clone_size: .
cdr3_aa: CASRRGRSTEAFF
cdr3_nt: TGTGCCAGCAGACGTGGACGGTCCACTGAAGCTTTCTTT

d_call: .
v_call: TRBV5-1
j_call: TRBJ2-1
clone_size: .
cdr3_aa: CASSLASPDNEQFF
cdr3_nt: TGCGCCAGCAGCTTAGCTAGCCCAGACAATGAGCAGTTCTTC

d_call: TRBD1
v_call: TRBV6-5
j_call: TRBJ2-7
clone_size: few
cdr3_aa: CASSSPTGTGNHEQYF
cdr3_nt: TGTGCCAGCAGTTCCCCCACCGGGACAGGGAACCACGAGCAGTACTTC

d_call: .
v_call: TRBV12-3/TRBV12-4
j_call: TRBJ2-3
clone_size: .
cdr3_aa: CASSPDRRDTQYF
cdr3_nt: TGTGCCAGCAGTCCGGATAGGAGGGATACGCAGTATTTT

d_call: .
v_call: TRBV7-2
j_call: TRBJ2-1
clone_size: few
cdr3_aa: CASSFAHEQFF
cdr3_nt: TGTGCCAGCAGCTTTGCCCATGAGCAGTTCTTC

d_call: TRBD2
v_call: TRBV20-1
j_call: TRBJ2-2
clone_size: few
cdr3_aa: CSARDYGGGYTGELFF
cdr3_nt: TGCAGTGCTAGAGATTACGGGGGGGGATACACCGGGGAGCTGTTTTTT

d_call: TRBD2
v_call: TRBV11-2
j_call: TRBJ2-3
clone_size: many
cdr3_aa: CASSLEPGLDSAQYF
cdr3_nt: TGTGCCAGCAGCTTAGAACCCGGACTAGATTCGGCGCAGTATTTT

d_call: .
v_call: TRBV7-2
j_call: TRBJ2-7
clone_size: few
cdr3_aa: CASSLDSGGFYEQYF
cdr3_nt: TGTGCCAGCAGCTTAGATTCCGGAGGATTCTACGAGCAGTACTTC

d_call: .
v_call: TRBV7-9
j_call: TRBJ2-3
clone_size: .
cdr3_aa: CASAPSTDTQYF
cdr3_nt: TGTGCCAGCGCCCCTAGCACAGATACGCAGTATTTT

d_call: .
v_call: TRBV7-2
j_call: TRBJ1-5
clone_size: few
cdr3_aa: CASSLEFSNQPQHF
cdr3_nt: TGTGCCAGCAGCTTAGAGTTTAGCAATCAGCCCCAGCATTTT

d_call: .
v_call: TRBV12-3/TRBV12-4
j_call: TRBJ1-2
clone_size: few
cdr3_aa: CASSDSAYGYTF
cdr3_nt: TGTGCCAGCAGTGACAGTGCCTATGGCTACACCTTC

d_call: .
v_call: TRBV2
j_call: TRBJ2-3
clone_size: .
cdr3_aa: CASSRGGRADTQYF
cdr3_nt: TGTGCCAGCAGTCGCGGGGGCCGCGCAGATACGCAGTATTTT

d_call: .
v_call: TRBV21-1
j_call: TRBJ2-7
clone_size: few
cdr3_aa: CASSKAIKARQWSYEQYF
cdr3_nt: TGTGCCAGCAGCAAGGCGATAAAGGCGAGACAGTGGAGCTACGAGCAGTACTTC

d_call: .
v_call: TRBV7-9
j_call: TRBJ2-7
clone_size: few
cdr3_aa: CASSLEENYEQYF
cdr3_nt: TGTGCCAGCAGCTTAGAGGAAAACTACGAGCAGTACTTC

d_call: .
v_call: TRBV20-1
j_call: TRBJ2-7
clone_size: few
cdr3_aa: CSAKRELYEQYF
cdr3_nt: TGCAGTGCTAAACGGGAGCTGTACGAGCAGTACTTC

d_call: .
v_call: TRBV29-1
j_call: TRBJ2-1
clone_size: .
cdr3_aa: CSVGLGGEQFF
cdr3_nt: TGCAGCGTTGGGTTGGGTGGTGAGCAGTTCTTC

d_call: .
v_call: TRBV12-3/TRBV12-4
j_call: TRBJ2-7
clone_size: few
cdr3_aa: CASSLHSPYEQYF
cdr3_nt: TGTGCCAGCAGTTTACATAGTCCCTACGAGCAGTACTTC

d_call: TRBD2
v_call: TRBV6-1
j_call: TRBJ2-1
clone_size: .
cdr3_aa: CASSDGLAGPRVQFF
cdr3_nt: TGTGCCAGCAGTGATGGACTAGCGGGCCCCAGGGTGCAGTTCTTC

d_call: .
v_call: TRBV12-3/TRBV12-4
j_call: TRBJ2-5
clone_size: many
cdr3_aa: CASSLASPETQYF
cdr3_nt: TGTGCCAGCAGTTTAGCGTCCCCAGAGACCCAGTACTTC

d_call: .
v_call: TRBV20-1
j_call: TRBJ2-3
clone_size: few
cdr3_aa: CSASPLAVTQYF
cdr3_nt: TGCAGTGCCAGCCCGCTAGCTGTTACGCAGTATTTT

d_call: .
v_call: TRBV10-3
j_call: TRBJ2-3
clone_size: .
cdr3_aa: CAISESGAGALDTQYF
cdr3_nt: TGTGCCATCAGTGAGTCGGGAGCGGGCGCCCTCGATACGCAGTATTTT

d_call: TRBD2
v_call: TRBV20-1
j_call: TRBJ2-3
clone_size: .
cdr3_aa: CSAREWVSGRVTDTQYF
cdr3_nt: TGCAGTGCTAGAGAATGGGTCAGCGGGAGGGTCACAGATACGCAGTATTTT

d_call: .
v_call: TRBV12-5
j_call: TRBJ2-3
clone_size: .
cdr3_aa: CASGKITDTQYF
cdr3_nt: TGTGCTAGTGGCAAAATTACAGATACGCAGTATTTT

d_call: .
v_call: TRBV4-2
j_call: TRBJ1-4
clone_size: .
cdr3_aa: CASSQWAGTNEKLFF
cdr3_nt: TGTGCCAGCAGCCAATGGGCAGGGACTAATGAAAAACTGTTTTTT

d_call: TRBD1
v_call: TRBV6-1
j_call: TRBJ1-3
clone_size: .
cdr3_aa: CASSRDRGFGNTIYF
cdr3_nt: TGTGCCAGCAGTAGGGACAGGGGTTTTGGAAACACCATATATTTT

d_call: TRBD1
v_call: TRBV14
j_call: TRBJ2-3
clone_size: .
cdr3_aa: CASRQERIIIAGTGTSTDTQYF
cdr3_nt: TGTGCCAGCAGGCAAGAGAGGATTATAATAGCCGGGACAGGGACTAGCACAGATACGCAGTATTTT

d_call: TRBD2
v_call: TRBV20-1
j_call: TRBJ2-7
clone_size: many
cdr3_aa: CSARLAGVYEQYF
cdr3_nt: TGCAGTGCCCGGCTAGCGGGAGTCTACGAGCAGTACTTC

d_call: .
v_call: TRBV20-1
j_call: TRBJ1-1
clone_size: .
cdr3_aa: CSPGGTRVNTEAFF
cdr3_nt: TGCAGTCCCGGGGGGACTCGGGTGAACACTGAAGCTTTCTTT

d_call: TRBD2
v_call: TRBV20-1
j_call: TRBJ2-3
clone_size: few
cdr3_aa: CSANYAGVTDTQYF
cdr3_nt: TGCAGTGCTAATTATGCGGGAGTAACAGATACGCAGTATTTT

d_call: .
v_call: TRBV9
j_call: TRBJ2-7
clone_size: .
cdr3_aa: CASSVGQMDEQYF
cdr3_nt: TGTGCCAGCAGCGTAGGGCAGATGGACGAGCAGTACTTC

d_call: .
v_call: TRBV6-1
j_call: TRBJ2-3
clone_size: .
cdr3_aa: CASRDDHWRGTDTQYF
cdr3_nt: TGTGCCAGCAGAGACGACCACTGGCGGGGCACAGATACGCAGTATTTT

d_call: .
v_call: TRBV18
j_call: TRBJ2-7
clone_size: .
cdr3_aa: CASFKPREQYF
cdr3_nt: TGTGCCAGCTTCAAGCCGCGAGAGCAGTACTTC

d_call: .
v_call: TRBV2
j_call: TRBJ2-5
clone_size: few
cdr3_aa: CASSEMAGRYQETQYF
cdr3_nt: TGTGCCAGCAGTGAAATGGCAGGGCGATACCAAGAGACCCAGTACTTC

d_call: TRBD1
v_call: TRBV2
j_call: TRBJ1-1
clone_size: few
cdr3_aa: CATEDTGETEAFF
cdr3_nt: TGTGCCACCGAAGACACAGGGGAAACTGAAGCTTTCTTT

d_call: TRBD1
v_call: TRBV6-5
j_call: TRBJ2-7
clone_size: .
cdr3_aa: CASSNHGPRGLGSYEQYF
cdr3_nt: TGTGCCAGCAGTAACCACGGCCCTAGGGGGCTTGGCTCCTACGAGCAGTACTTC

d_call: TRBD2
v_call: TRBV5-6
j_call: TRBJ2-3
clone_size: .
cdr3_aa: CASSRGGDSTDTQYF
cdr3_nt: TGTGCCAGCAGCCGCGGGGGTGACAGCACAGATACGCAGTATTTT

d_call: TRBD2
v_call: TRBV7-9
j_call: TRBJ2-1
clone_size: few
cdr3_aa: CASSLAGGEDEQFF
cdr3_nt: TGTGCCAGCAGCTTAGCGGGGGGGGAAGATGAGCAGTTCTTC

d_call: .
v_call: TRBV20-1
j_call: TRBJ2-3
clone_size: .
cdr3_aa: CSAIGGTDTQYF
cdr3_nt: TGCAGTGCTATCGGGGGCACAGATACGCAGTATTTT

d_call: .
v_call: TRBV12-3/TRBV12-4
j_call: TRBJ2-1
clone_size: .
cdr3_aa: CASSFGGQSNEQFF
cdr3_nt: TGTGCCAGCAGTTTCGGTGGCCAAAGTAATGAGCAGTTCTTC

d_call: .
v_call: TRBV3-1
j_call: TRBJ1-2
clone_size: .
cdr3_aa: CASSQDRVGYTF
cdr3_nt: TGTGCCAGCAGCCAAGATAGGGTGGGCTACACCTTC

d_call: .
v_call: TRBV20-1
j_call: TRBJ1-1
clone_size: few
cdr3_aa: CSPKGGNTEAFF
cdr3_nt: TGCAGTCCCAAGGGGGGGAACACTGAAGCTTTCTTT

d_call: .
v_call: TRBV20-1
j_call: TRBJ1-6
clone_size: .
cdr3_aa: CSARRPGTPNSPLHF
cdr3_nt: TGCAGTGCTAGACGCCCCGGGACACCGAATTCACCCCTCCACTTT